One sample yielded the 11 T cell receptor beta chains listed below, sequenced in a study of cytomegalovirus exposure and HLA in healthy donors. The PCR contained 60 Vbeta and 13 Jbeta primers. Sequencing used immunoSEQ multiplex PCR; TCRdb keeps in-frame clones, though not all of them. Found here are roughly 180,000 clones, over 80% of them singletons; the top ten hold more than 1.1%. Sequenced material: PBMCs. These receptors all stem from a girl aged 5 to 17 in good health and CMV-seropositive.

The chain links TRBV5-6 to TRBJ1-2, with D tentatively TRBD1 (5 bases). Germline V gives CDR1 SGHDT, CDR2 YYEEEE. V was shortened by 4 bases and J by 4 bases, with 17 bases between the two germline ends. The CDR3 spans 15 residues. The CDR3 DNA follows: TGTGCCAGCAGCATTGGGACTGGGGTTAGCTATGGCTACACCTTC. The encoded protein is CASSIGTGVSYGYTF. Full variable domain (outside the CDR3, taken from reference TRBV5-6 and TRBJ1-2): DAGVTQSPTHLIKTRGQQVTLRCSPKSGHDTVSWYQQALGQGPQFIFQYYEEEERQRGNFPDRFSGHQFPNYSSELNVNALLLGDSALYLCASSIGTGVSYGYTFGSGTRLTVV.

The chain has TRBV6-4 and TRBJ2-3; weak D call: TRBD2 (6 bases). Germline-derived CDR1 and CDR2 are MRHNA and SNTAGT. V was cut by 6 bases and J by 2 bases, with 12 bases left in between. CDR3 length: 14 residues. CDR3 in DNA: TGTGCCAGCAGCGTTAGCGGAGTCACAGATACGCAGTATTTT. It yields the protein CASSVSGVTDTQYF.

The CDR3, as DNA: TGCGCCAGCAGCCCTGGTCGTGGCGGGAGGGCCTTCTACGAGCAGTACTTC. It is translated as CASSPGRGGRAFYEQYF. The V call is TRBV5-1, the J call TRBJ2-5; 9 bases line up with TRBD2. The J call may be wrong; the DNA end is better matched by TRBJ2-7. Germline V gene sequence: CDR1 SGHRS, CDR2 YFSETQ. The CDR3 sequence is 17 residues long.

The chain links TRBV2 to TRBJ2-2; D might be TRBD1 (7 bases). The CDR3 is 15 amino acids. The germline V and J ends were trimmed by 7 bases and 3 bases, with 15 bases remaining between them. CDR1 SNHLY and CDR2 FYNNEI come from the germline V gene. CDR3 DNA: TGTGCCAGCACGGAGGGGGCCGCTTACACCGGGGAGCTGTTTTTT. It yields the protein CASTEGAAYTGELFF.

The chain has TRBV4-1 and TRBJ2-1; 9 bases align to TRBD2. From germline, CDR1 is MGHRA and CDR2 YSYEKL. The V segment lost 2 bases and the J segment 5 bases; nucleotides outside the gene matches: 13. This CDR3 has 18 residues. CDR3 nucleotide sequence: TGCGCCAGCAGCCAATCGGTAATAGCGGGAGCATCCCACAATGAGCAGTTCTTC. Amino acids: CASSQSVIAGASHNEQFF.

This rearrangement joins TRBV5-1 to TRBJ1-1, with no clear D. Trimming left V 6 bases short and J 6 bases short, with 15 bases between. CDR1 is SGHRS, CDR2 YFSETQ, per germline. The CDR3 totals 13 residues. In DNA form, the CDR3 reads TGCGCCAGCACTCCAATGACCGCGGCTGAAGCTTTCTTT. Translation gives CASTPMTAAEAFF. The complete variable domain, with remaining parts taken from reference TRBV5-1 and TRBJ1-1, reads KAGVTQTPRYLIKTRGQQVTLSCSPISGHRSVSWYQQTPGQGLQFLFEYFSETQRNKGNFPGRFSGRQFSNSRSEMNVSTLELGDSALYLCASTPMTAAEAFFGQGTRLTVV.

V and J are TRBV6-4 and TRBJ2-3, with 7 bases identical to TRBD2. Germline loops: CDR1 MRHNA, CDR2 SNTAGT. This CDR3 contains 15 residues. The V segment lost 2 bases and the J segment 2 bases; nucleotides outside the gene matches: 4. The CDR3 sequence is CASSDGLGDTDTQYF. CDR3 coding DNA: TGTGCCAGCAGTGACGGACTAGGCGACACAGATACGCAGTATTTT.

The rearrangement links TRBV9 to TRBJ2-7, with TRBD2 matching over 14 bases. CDR3 length equals 16 residues. The ends lost 0 bases at V and 3 bases at J; junction bases unmatched: 2. CDR1 and CDR2 from the germline V gene are SGDLS and YYNGEE. CDR3 DNA: TGTGCCAGCAGCGTAGGGGGGACTAGCGGGAGCTACGAGCAGTACTTC. Translated, it gives CASSVGGTSGSYEQYF.

This clone was seen a single time. The CDR3 protein is CASSYFRQGGAEQYF. The DNA of the CDR3 is TGTGCCAGCAGTTACTTCCGACAGGGGGGTGCCGAGCAGTACTTC. The chain uses TRBV6-5 and TRBJ2-7; 9 positions agree with TRBD1. V shed 1 base and J 6 bases; nucleotides not matched to a gene: 7. The CDR3 runs to 15 residues. Germline CDR1 reads MNHEY; CDR2 reads SVGAGI.

The CDR3 coding sequence is TGTGCCAGCAGTGAACCCCGACTAGCAGAGCAGTTCTTC. This translates into CASSEPRLAEQFF. The rearrangement uses TRBV25-1 and TRBJ2-1, with 7 nucleotides matching TRBD2. The V gene's germline CDR1 is MGHDK and CDR2 SYGVNS. There are 13 residues in the CDR3. The V segment lost 2 bases and the J segment 10 bases; nucleotides outside the gene matches: 5.

The chain recombines TRBV30 with TRBJ2-1; tentatively, D is TRBD2 (5 bases). The germline V gene encodes CDR1 GTSNPN and CDR2 SVGIG (reference sequence). The V end lost 4 bases, the J end lost 2 bases, and 9 bases lay between the germline ends. The CDR3 length is 13 residues. In DNA, the CDR3 is TGTGCCTGGAATACGGGGACCTACAATGAGCAGTTCTTC. It codes for CAWNTGTYNEQFF.